Below are 28 T cell receptor beta chains sequenced from a single sample in a study of cytomegalovirus exposure and HLA in healthy donors. PCR employed 60 Vbeta and 13 Jbeta primers. The method was immunoSEQ multiplex PCR; TCRdb's version includes in-frame clones alone and lacks a portion of them. The table shows under 200,000 clones, with roughly 13% occurring only once. The specimen sequenced was PBMCs. The receptors derive from a man between 50 and 59 years old in good health and CMV-seropositive.

In its sample, this clone was seen a few times. This chain links TRBV19 with TRBJ1-1; 8 nucleotides line up with TRBD1. The CDR3 loop spans 13 amino acids. Per germline, CDR1 LNHDA and CDR2 SQIVND (reference sequence). The V gene end was trimmed by 8 bases and the J gene end by 4 bases; junction bases not matched to a gene: 6. The CDR3 loop is CASARGPGTEAFF. The DNA for the CDR3 is TGTGCCAGTGCCAGGGGGCCGGGCACTGAAGCTTTCTTT.

This clone was detected only a few times. The genes are TRBV9 and TRBJ2-5, with D perhaps matching TRBD1 (6 bases). The CDR3 consists of 14 residues. From germline, CDR1 is SGDLS and CDR2 YYNGEE. Between the trimmed V and J ends, which lost 0 bases and 1 base, there was a span of 7 bases. The CDR3 nucleotides read TGTGCCAGCAGCGTAGAGGACAGCCAAGAGACCCAGTACTTC. Protein product: CASSVEDSQETQYF. Full variable domain (rest looked up from reference TRBV9 and TRBJ2-5): DSGVTQTPKHLITATGQRVTLRCSPRSGDLSVYWYQQSLDQGLQFLIQYYNGEERAKGNILERFSAQQFPDLHSELNLSSLELGDSALYFCASSVEDSQETQYFGPGTRLLVL.

The chain couples TRBV30 to TRBJ1-2; a possible D gene is TRBD1 (6 bases). Germline loops: CDR1 GTSNPN, CDR2 SVGIG (reference sequence). The CDR3 consists of 14 residues. V gave up 5 bases and J gave up 0 bases, with 13 bases separating them. Here the CDR3 reads CAWGLGAANYGYTF. The CDR3 coding sequence is TGTGCCTGGGGATTGGGGGCGGCTAACTATGGCTACACCTTC.

In this sample, this clone turned up a few times. The V gene is TRBV28, the J gene TRBJ1-6; perhaps TRBD1 as D (6 bases). Trimming took 5 bases from V and 4 from J, leaving 15 bases between them. The CDR3 has 16 amino acids. CDR1 is MDHEN, CDR2 SYDVKM, per germline. The CDR3 nucleotides are TGTGCCAGCAGTCGACGCCGGGACAAGTATAATTCACCCCTCCACTTT. It specifies CASSRRRDKYNSPLHF.

J is TRBJ2-7 and V is TRBV2; D is perhaps TRBD1 (5 bases). The length of the CDR3 is 13 residues. Per the germline V gene, CDR1 is SNHLY and CDR2 is FYNNEI. V lost 6 bases and J 4 bases, leaving 13 bases between the germline ends. The CDR3 DNA follows: TGTGCCAGCAGAGTGGGGCCAGGGTACGAGCAGTACTTC. Translating it yields CASRVGPGYEQYF.

In its sample, this clone was seen a few times. The chain carries TRBV30 and TRBJ2-7; maybe TRBD2 (6 bases). CDR1 and CDR2 (germline): GTSNPN, SVGIG (reference sequence). The CDR3 loop spans 12 amino acids. Trimming removed 4 bases from V and 7 bases from J, with 14 bases in between. This chain's CDR3 is CAWTGRAGEQYF. CDR3 sequence (DNA): TGTGCCTGGACAGGACGGGCGGGGGAGCAGTACTTC.

V gene TRBV18 combines with J gene TRBJ2-5; TRBD2 aligns across 9 bases. Trimming cost V 2 bases and J 1 base; bases outside gene matches: 2. The germline gives CDR1 KGHSH, CDR2 LQKENI. The CDR3 extends over 15 amino acids. The CDR3 is CASSPKRGAQETQYF. CDR3 nucleotides: TGTGCCAGCTCACCAAAGCGGGGGGCCCAAGAGACCCAGTACTTC.

This clone appeared a few times. The chain combines TRBV5-4 with TRBJ2-7, with D perhaps TRBD2 (5 bases). This CDR3 has 16 residues. Germline-derived CDR1 and CDR2 are SGHNT and YYREEE (reference sequence). Trimming removed 2 bases from V and 2 bases from J, with 17 bases in between. The CDR3: CASSFWISGTPYEQYF. CDR3 coding DNA: TGTGCCAGCAGCTTCTGGATCTCGGGAACCCCCTACGAGCAGTACTTC.

V is TRBV5-1 and J is TRBJ2-5, with TRBD1 identical over 11 bases. CDR1 and CDR2 (germline): SGHRS, YFSETQ. The CDR3 has 16 residues. Germline trimming cut 4 bases from V and 5 bases from J; bases unmatched to any gene: 10. CDR3 DNA: TGCGCCAGCAGCCCCGGGACAGGGGGGAGAGGGGAGACCCAGTACTTC. This translates into CASSPGTGGRGETQYF.

The chain has TRBV13 and TRBJ1-1, with D perhaps TRBD1 (5 bases). CDR3 length: 14 amino acids. Per the germline V gene, CDR1 is PRHDT and CDR2 is FYEKMQ (reference sequence). Trimming removed 7 bases from V and 1 base from J, with 13 bases in between. This chain's CDR3 is CASNDFQGNTEAFF. The CDR3 nucleotides read TGTGCCAGCAACGATTTTCAGGGGAACACTGAAGCTTTCTTT.

This sequence joins TRBV5-6 and TRBJ2-7; 8 nucleotides align to TRBD1. Germline CDR1 is SGHDT and CDR2 is YYEEEE. The CDR3 sequence is 15 residues long. The V gene end was trimmed by 3 bases and the J gene end by 2 bases; junction bases not matched to a gene: 7. Here the CDR3 reads CASSYPGTGTYEQYF. In DNA form, the CDR3 reads TGTGCCAGCAGCTACCCCGGGACAGGAACCTACGAGCAGTACTTC.

The V and J genes are TRBV18 and TRBJ2-3, with 8 bases fitting TRBD1. Losses at the gene ends were 6 bases for V and 3 bases for J; bases not matched to a gene: 8. The length of the CDR3 is 15 residues. In germline, CDR1 is KGHSH, CDR2 LQKENI. The CDR3 DNA is TGTGCCAGCTCCCGGGCGGACAGGGTAACAGATACGCAGTATTTT. It codes for CASSRADRVTDTQYF. Drawing the rest from reference TRBV18 and TRBJ2-3, the complete variable domain is NAGVMQNPRHLVRRRGQEARLRCSPMKGHSHVYWYRQLPEEGLKFMVYLQKENIIDESGMPKERFSAEFPKEGPSILRIQQVVRGDSAAYFCASSRADRVTDTQYFGPGTRLTVL.

This clone was observed a few times. The gene calls are TRBV13 and TRBJ2-2; TRBD2 is a possible D gene (6 bases). Germline CDR1 is PRHDT and CDR2 is FYEKMQ (reference sequence). This CDR3 has 16 amino acids. V was clipped by 5 bases and J by 4 bases, with 17 bases between them. The CDR3 here is CASSPLGGRGTGELFF. The CDR3 nucleotides are TGTGCCAGCAGCCCCCTCGGAGGGCGCGGCACCGGGGAGCTGTTTTTT. Full variable domain (remainder filled in from reference TRBV13 and TRBJ2-2): AAGVIQSPRHLIKEKRETATLKCYPIPRHDTVYWYQQGPGQDPQFLISFYEKMQSDKGSIPDRFSAQQFSDYHSELNMSSLELGDSALYFCASSPLGGRGTGELFFGEGSRLTVL.

This chain uses TRBV11-3 with TRBJ2-5, with D uncertain. The germline V gene encodes CDR1 SGHNT and CDR2 YENEEA. Trimming stripped 1 base from V and 3 bases from J, with 3 bases between. CDR3 length equals 12 residues. In DNA form, the CDR3 reads TGTGCCAGCAGCTTAGTAGAAGAGACCCAGTACTTC. This gives the protein CASSLVEETQYF.

The chain combines TRBV30 with TRBJ2-3; possibly TRBD2 for D (6 bases). The CDR3 totals 13 residues. The germline gives CDR1 GTSNPN, CDR2 SVGIG (reference sequence). V was trimmed by 2 bases and J by 10 bases, leaving 16 bases between them. CDR3 in DNA: TGTGCCTGGAGTCCGGGACTGGTCCTGGCGCAGTATTTT. As protein: CAWSPGLVLAQYF.

This clone was seen more than once but under ten times. V and J are TRBV27 and TRBJ1-3; the D is unclear. Germline V gene data show CDR1 as MNHEY and CDR2 as SMNVEV (reference sequence). Trimming took off 5 bases at V and 4 bases at J, with 9 bases between the two ends. CDR3 size: 13 residues. The CDR3 coding sequence is TGTGCCAGCAGTCCGAGTCCGGGAAACACCATATATTTT. It specifies CASSPSPGNTIYF.

This clone has a handful of counts. The V and J genes are TRBV27 and TRBJ1-1, with TRBD1 matching 7 bases. Trimming removed 6 bases from V and 0 bases from J; junction bases left unmatched: 1. Looked up from germline, CDR1 is MNHEY and CDR2 is SMNVEV (reference sequence). The CDR3 sequence is 13 residues long. The CDR3 DNA is TGTGCCAGCAGCGGGACAGTGAACACTGAAGCTTTCTTT. Residues: CASSGTVNTEAFF.

The rearrangement links TRBV28 to TRBJ2-5, with D uncertain. This CDR3 region has 14 residues. Germline V gene data show CDR1 as MDHEN and CDR2 as SYDVKM. The ends were cut back, 3 bases at V and 5 bases at J, with 13 bases in the middle. The CDR3 DNA is TGTGCCAGCAGTTTGCAGAACCCCCCGGAGACCCAGTACTTC. It yields the protein CASSLQNPPETQYF.

This chain connects TRBV10-3 to TRBJ1-5; 7 bases match TRBD1. CDR3 length: 13 amino acids. V shed 4 bases, J shed 7 bases, and the junction held 4 bases outside the gene matches. CDR1 is ENHRY and CDR2 is SYGVKD in the germline V gene. The DNA of the CDR3 is TGTGCCATCAGTGTCGACAGGGCACAGCCCCAGCATTTT. As protein: CAISVDRAQPQHF.

The chain has TRBV11-3 and TRBJ2-1; the D gene is possibly TRBD2 (7 bases). V was cut by 8 bases and J by 8 bases, with 16 bases left in between. There are 13 residues in the CDR3. Germline CDR1 reads SGHNT; CDR2 reads YENEEA. In DNA, the CDR3 is TGTGCCAGCGGGGAGGGGGAAAATCATGAGCAGTTCTTC. Translating it yields CASGEGENHEQFF.

This clone has only a few counts. The chain recombines TRBV10-3 with TRBJ2-1; TRBD2 is a possible D gene (5 bases). CDR3 length equals 14 residues. Germline CDR1 is ENHRY and CDR2 is SYGVKD. Trimming cost V 3 bases and J 7 bases, with 13 bases left between them. Here the CDR3 DNA reads TGTGCCATCAGTGATGAGGGTAAAGGAAATGAGCAGTTCTTC. Its protein product is CAISDEGKGNEQFF.

The sample holds a few counts of this clone. This rearrangement joins TRBV11-3 to TRBJ1-6, with TRBD1 as a possible D gene (5 bases). This CDR3 has 15 amino acids. Germline CDR1 and CDR2: SGHNT and YENEEA. V was pared by 0 bases and J by 7 bases, with 10 bases between. The DNA for the CDR3 is TGTGCCAGCAGCTTAGATGGGGACTTCAATTCACCCCTCCACTTT. Translation: CASSLDGDFNSPLHF.

This clone was seen a handful of times. The V gene is TRBV5-1, the J gene TRBJ2-6; possibly TRBD1 for D (5 bases). CDR3 size: 18 residues. Trimming removed 3 bases at V and 0 bases at J, with 16 bases between. The germline gives CDR1 SGHRS, CDR2 YFSETQ. CDR3 bases: TGCGCCAGCAGCTGGAGACAGATACAAGGCTCTGGGGCCAACGTCCTGACTTTC. Its protein product is CASSWRQIQGSGANVLTF.

This clone was picked up a small number of times. V usage is TRBV6-6 and J usage is TRBJ2-4; TRBD1 is a possible D gene (5 bases). Germline CDR1 and CDR2: MNHNY and SVGAGI (reference sequence). Trimming shortened V by 2 bases and J by 0 bases, and 11 bases separated the two germline ends. The CDR3 loop spans 16 amino acids. The DNA of the CDR3 is TGTGCCAGCAGTTACGGGGCCGATATAGCCAAAAACATTCAGTACTTC. It encodes CASSYGADIAKNIQYF.

This clone was seen a handful of times. This rearrangement joins TRBV28 to TRBJ1-5; tentative D call: TRBD1 (6 bases). This CDR3 is built from 13 residues. Per germline, CDR1 MDHEN and CDR2 SYDVKM. Trimming cost V 3 bases and J 6 bases, with 9 bases left between them. The CDR3, as DNA: TGTGCCAGCAGTTTTTGGGGGCCTCAGCCCCAGCATTTT. It codes for CASSFWGPQPQHF. Full variable domain (outside the CDR3, taken from reference TRBV28 and TRBJ1-5): DVKVTQSSRYLVKRTGEKVFLECVQDMDHENMFWYRQDPGLGLRLIYFSYDVKMKEKGDIPEGYSVSREKKERFSLILESASTNQTSMYLCASSFWGPQPQHFGDGTRLSIL.

The J gene is TRBJ1-2, the V gene TRBV6-6, with TRBD1 identical over 7 bases. The germline gives CDR1 MNHNY, CDR2 SVGAGI (reference sequence). The ends lost 2 bases at V and 5 bases at J; junction bases unmatched: 8. This CDR3 region has 15 residues. The CDR3 loop is CASSYRGTDGYGYTF. The CDR3 DNA sequence: TGTGCCAGCAGTTACCGAGGGACAGATGGGTATGGCTACACCTTC.

The chain employs TRBV11-3 and TRBJ2-3; 8 positions agree with TRBD2. Losses at the gene ends were 1 base for V and 3 bases for J; bases not matched to a gene: 9. The CDR3 loop spans 17 amino acids. Germline V gene lookup returns CDR1 SGHNT and CDR2 YENEEA. The CDR3 reads CASSLVISGGSTDTQYF. Here the CDR3 DNA reads TGTGCCAGCAGCTTAGTCATCAGCGGGGGTTCAACAGATACGCAGTATTTT.

This clone was detected only a few times. V usage is TRBV7-8 and J usage is TRBJ1-1; weak D call: TRBD1 (5 bases). Germline lookup yields CDR1 SGHVS and CDR2 FQNEAQ. The CDR3 covers 13 residues. The ends were cut back, 3 bases at V and 9 bases at J, with 14 bases in the middle. DNA for the CDR3: TGTGCCAGCAGCTTGGCTCGGACGGACAAAGCTTTCTTT. This encodes CASSLARTDKAFF.